Following are 28 T cell receptor beta chains from one sample sequenced in a study of regulatory T cells in long-lasting Graves disease. The TCR beta library used iRepertoire HTBI primers with Arm-PCR amplification of CDR3. From the multiplex PCR reads, TCRdb called clonotypes with MiXCR, one entry per CDR3 protein. The table has roughly 400,000 distinct CDR3 sequences, more than 20% seen once; the top ten hold less than 25%. Time point indicated: persistent/refractory GD, antithyroid drugs over 5 years with positive TRAb. Following extraction of RNA from PBMCs, that RNA was used to make the TCR library. This specimen was peripheral blood mononuclear cells (PBMCs), taken when the disease was refractory, from a patient treated with antithyroid drugs. The receptor set was obtained from a female donor with Graves disease.

The chain links TRBV19 to TRBJ2-7; TRBD1 matches at 7 bases. The CDR3 is 15 amino acids. V lost 5 bases, J lost 6 bases, and 13 bases stayed unmatched. The germline V gene encodes CDR1 LNHDA and CDR2 SQIVND (reference sequence). CDR3 region: CASSPNRQGVGEQYF. CDR3 in DNA: TGTGCCAGTAGTCCTAACCGACAGGGTGTAGGCGAGCAGTACTTC. Complete variable domain (other parts from reference TRBV19 and TRBJ2-7): DGGITQSPKYLFRKEGQNVTLSCEQNLNHDAMYWYRQDPGQGLRLIYYSQIVNDFQKGDIAEGYSVSREKKESFPLTVTSAQKNPTAFYLCASSPNRQGVGEQYFGPGTRLTVT.

This clonotype was counted ten times or more. The chain employs TRBV7-2 and TRBJ1-3, with D unclear. The CDR3 is 16 amino acids. Trimming took off 2 bases at V and 4 bases at J, with 15 bases between the two ends. Germline lookup yields CDR1 SGHTA and CDR2 FQGNSA. The CDR3 loop reads CASSLQPPSYGNTIYF. The CDR3 region has the DNA TGTGCCAGCAGCTTACAGCCGCCCTCGTACGGAAACACCATATATTTT. The whole variable domain, remainder taken from reference TRBV7-2 and TRBJ1-3, is GAGVSQSPSNKVTEKGKDVELRCDPISGHTALYWYRQSLGQGLEFLIYFQGNSAPDKSGLPSDRFSAERTGGSVSTLTIQRTQQEDSAVYLCASSLQPPSYGNTIYFGEGSWLTVV.

This clonotype came up a few times. The rearrangement joins TRBV18 to TRBJ2-5; a weak D match, TRBD1 (5 bases). The CDR3 loop spans 13 amino acids. Trimming removed 4 bases at V and 3 bases at J, with 9 bases between. The germline V gene encodes CDR1 KGHSH and CDR2 LQKENI. CDR3 amino acids: CASSRTDKETQYF. The CDR3 region has the DNA TGTGCCAGCTCACGGACGGACAAAGAGACCCAGTACTTC.

In this sample, this clonotype turned up many times. The V call is TRBV28, the J call TRBJ2-7, with 7 positions matching TRBD2. V trimming: 6 bases; J trimming: 6 bases; junction bases outside the gene matches: 11. This CDR3 comprises 14 residues. Germline CDR1 and CDR2: MDHEN and SYDVKM. CDR3 protein: CASRSGSGTFEQYF. DNA of the CDR3: TGTGCCAGCAGATCCGGGAGCGGGACTTTCGAGCAGTACTTC. Together with reference TRBV28 and TRBJ2-7, the CDR3 gives the full variable domain: DVKVTQSSRYLVKRTGEKVFLECVQDMDHENMFWYRQDPGLGLRLIYFSYDVKMKEKGDIPEGYSVSREKKERFSLILESASTNQTSMYLCASRSGSGTFEQYFGPGTRLTVT.

The V call is TRBV10-3, the J call TRBJ1-1, with D possibly being TRBD1 (6 bases). V dropped 3 bases and J dropped 0 bases, with 11 bases sitting between them. CDR1 and CDR2 (germline): ENHRY, SYGVKD. The CDR3 sequence is 15 residues long. For the CDR3, the DNA is TGTGCCATCAGTGATGGACAGCTCATGAACACTGAAGCTTTCTTT. It codes for CAISDGQLMNTEAFF.

This clonotype was picked up a small number of times. This chain uses TRBV12-3 or TRBV12-4 with TRBJ1-5; perhaps TRBD1 as D (6 bases). V was pared by 6 bases and J by 7 bases, with 19 bases between. CDR3 length: 15 amino acids. CDR3 loop: CASSNLSPGVQPQHF. CDR3 DNA sequence: TGTGCCAGCAGCAATCTTTCCCCAGGGGTCCAGCCCCAGCATTTT.

The chain uses TRBV3-1 and TRBJ2-1, with TRBD2 matching 14 bases. The germline V gene encodes CDR1 LGHDT and CDR2 YNNKEL (reference sequence). Trimming took 2 bases from V and 7 from J; bases not matched to a gene: 1. CDR3 length: 15 amino acids. The CDR3 here is CASSQRTSGRNEQFF. The CDR3 DNA reads as TGTGCCAGCAGCCAACGGACTAGCGGGAGGAATGAGCAGTTCTTC.

This clonotype was seen ten or more times. The gene calls are TRBV12-3 or TRBV12-4 and TRBJ1-2, with unresolved D. The CDR3 covers 12 residues. Between the trimmed V and J ends, which lost 6 bases and 6 bases, there was a span of 11 bases. CDR3 DNA sequence: TGTGCCAGCAGCTTCATGGGAAATGGCTACACCTTC. Its protein is CASSFMGNGYTF.

This clonotype turned up a few times. The chain combines TRBV18 with TRBJ1-5, with D perhaps matching TRBD1 (6 bases). Germline V gene lookup returns CDR1 KGHSH and CDR2 LQKENI. V was trimmed by 3 bases and J by 6 bases, leaving 15 bases between them. The CDR3 covers 15 residues. DNA for the CDR3: TGTGCCAGCTCACCCAATGGGGGCGAAAGTCAGCCCCAGCATTTT. It is translated as CASSPNGGESQPQHF.

This clonotype occurred a few times. The chain carries TRBV12-3 or TRBV12-4 and TRBJ2-7; weak D call: TRBD2 (6 bases). V was clipped by 3 bases and J by 7 bases, with 13 bases between them. This CDR3 contains 13 residues. The CDR3 DNA sequence: TGTGCCAGCAGTTTGGGGCGTCGGGAGGAGCAGTACTTC. Its protein product is CASSLGRREEQYF.

This clonotype was seen only a few times. The rearrangement uses TRBV6-5 and TRBJ2-6; TRBD1 matches 7 bases. Germline CDR1 and CDR2: MNHEY and SVGAGI. This CDR3 comprises 19 residues. Unmatched junction bases numbered 10, after V lost 0 bases and J lost 2 bases. This chain's CDR3 is CASSYSAGTDGPGANVLTF. As DNA, the CDR3 is TGTGCCAGCAGTTACTCGGCCGGGACAGACGGGCCTGGGGCCAACGTCCTGACTTTC.

This clonotype has a handful of counts. This chain links TRBV4-3 with TRBJ2-7; D not resolved. The germline V and J ends were trimmed by 0 bases and 2 bases, with 11 bases remaining between them. Germline loops: CDR1 LGHNA, CDR2 YSLEER. The CDR3 has 15 amino acids. DNA of the CDR3: TGCGCCAGCAGCCAAGATTTTGGCGGAACCTACGAGCAGTACTTC. Translating gives CASSQDFGGTYEQYF.

This clonotype was seen more than once but under ten times. At one end, the junction sequence differs from germline, possibly due to a read error. V gene TRBV7-7 combines with J gene TRBJ1-3; possibly TRBD1 for D (6 bases). Germline CDR1 is SSHAT and CDR2 is FNYEAQ (reference sequence). CDR3 size: 15 residues. The CDR3 coding sequence is TGTGCTAGCAGCCGGGACACTAGCTCTGGAAACACCATATATTTT. It specifies CASSRDTSSGNTIYF.

This clonotype came up many times. The CDR3 here is CASSPRVTNQPQHF. CDR3 nucleotide sequence: TGTGCCAGCAGTCCCCGGGTCACCAACCAGCCCCAGCATTTT. V usage is TRBV12-3 or TRBV12-4 and J usage is TRBJ1-5; D uncertain. Trimming pared 5 bases from V and 7 bases from J, leaving 15 bases between. The CDR3 contains 14 residues.

Regarding this clonotype: A much bigger clone sits one base away, suggesting this may be a read error. The chain carries TRBV12-3 or TRBV12-4 and TRBJ2-5; D gene uncertain. The CDR3 has 14 amino acids. The CDR3 DNA is TGTGCCAACAGTTTAGGTCACGAATCCTCGACCCAGTACTTC. Its translation is CANSLGHESSTQYF.

Here the CDR3 DNA reads TGTGCCAGCGGCCTGGACAGGGTGCCCAATCAGCCCCAGCATTTT. This codes for CASGLDRVPNQPQHF. This chain joins TRBV18 and TRBJ1-5; 8 bases are shared with TRBD1. Germline V CDR1 and CDR2: KGHSH, LQKENI. This CDR3 is built from 15 residues. V trimming: 8 bases; J trimming: 3 bases; junction bases outside the gene matches: 9.

This clonotype was counted at least ten times. The J gene is TRBJ1-4, the V gene TRBV12-3 or TRBV12-4; no clear D gene. V was clipped by 9 bases and J by 3 bases, with 17 bases between them. This CDR3 comprises 15 residues. CDR3 bases: TGTGCCAGTTTCGCCGAGTGGGCGCCTAATGAAAAACTGTTTTTT. Protein: CASFAEWAPNEKLFF.

With regard to this clonotype: A single base separates this from a much larger clone, so it may be a read error. The CDR3 DNA follows: TGTGCCAGCAGTTTAGACAGGGTTTACTATGACTACACCTTC. This codes for CASSLDRVYYDYTF. V and J are TRBV28 and TRBJ1-2; 7 bases agree with TRBD1. Germline CDR1 reads MDHEN; CDR2 reads SYDVKM. This CDR3 region has 14 residues.

This clonotype was seen only a few times. The rearrangement joins TRBV7-9 to TRBJ2-2; TRBD1 matches at 9 bases. Trimming took 5 bases from V and 1 from J; bases not matched to a gene: 8. This CDR3 has 17 residues. Germline V CDR1 and CDR2: SEHNR, FQNEAQ (reference sequence). The CDR3 reads CASSPATGGQNTGELFF. CDR3 in DNA: TGTGCCAGCAGCCCCGCAACAGGGGGCCAGAACACCGGGGAGCTGTTTTTT. Full variable domain (outside the CDR3, taken from reference TRBV7-9 and TRBJ2-2): DTGVSQNPRHKITKRGQNVTFRCDPISEHNRLYWYRQTLGQGPEFLTYFQNEAQLEKSRLLSDRFSAERPKGSFSTLEIQRTEQGDSAMYLCASSPATGGQNTGELFFGEGSRLTVL.

The rearrangement joins TRBV27 to TRBJ2-7; D is ambiguous. CDR3 length: 15 residues. The V gene lost 6 bases and the J gene lost 4 bases, with 19 bases spanning the gap. Germline V CDR1 and CDR2: MNHEY, SMNVEV (reference sequence). The CDR3 bases are TGTGCCAGCAGGGGCCCGGAAACTAACCCGTACGAGCAGTACTTC. Its protein product is CASRGPETNPYEQYF.

This clonotype occurred a few times. The gene calls are TRBV20-1 and TRBJ1-1; D is uncertain. Germline lookup yields CDR1 DFQATT and CDR2 SNEGSKA (reference sequence). Trimming removed 1 base from V and 7 bases from J, with 10 bases in between. This CDR3 has 12 residues. The CDR3 DNA follows: TGCAGTGCTAGAGGGATTCGAGATGAAGCTTTCTTT. This encodes CSARGIRDEAFF.

The chain combines TRBV10-3 with TRBJ2-2; the D is unclear. V gave up 4 bases and J gave up 0 bases, with 15 bases separating them. The length of the CDR3 is 17 residues. Germline lookup yields CDR1 ENHRY and CDR2 SYGVKD. Written as DNA, the CDR3 is TGTGCCATCAGTGGCGGCAGCGTCTACTCGAACACCGGGGAGCTGTTTTTT. Translated: CAISGGSVYSNTGELFF.

There are many counts of this clonotype. The chain couples TRBV12-5 to TRBJ1-1; 10 positions agree with TRBD1. The CDR3 is made up of 16 amino acids. From germline, CDR1 is LGHNT and CDR2 FRNRAP. V trimming: 2 bases; J trimming: 1 base; junction bases outside the gene matches: 4. The CDR3 loop reads CASGLPGTGENTEAFF. CDR3 DNA: TGTGCTAGTGGTTTGCCCGGGACAGGGGAGAACACTGAAGCTTTCTTT.

This clonotype came up a few times. Germline is not matched at one junction end, which may reflect a read error. The chain links TRBV27 to TRBJ2-7; 9 nucleotides agree with TRBD1. The CDR3 covers 14 residues. Germline assignment: CDR1 MNHEY and CDR2 SMNVEV (reference sequence). This CDR3 is CASSFGTGSSEQYF. The CDR3 DNA reads TGTGCCAGCAGTTTCGGGACAGGGTCCTCCGAGCAGTACTTC.

Ten or more counts support this clonotype. The V gene is TRBV5-1, the J gene TRBJ2-2, with 7 bases that match TRBD1. With 7 bases clipped from V and 0 bases from J, the junction kept 6 bases outside the gene matches. Germline V gene data show CDR1 as SGHRS and CDR2 as YFSETQ. The CDR3 is 15 amino acids. The chain's CDR3 is CASQPGGSNTGELFF. As DNA, the CDR3 is TGCGCCAGCCAACCAGGGGGATCGAACACCGGGGAGCTGTTTTTT.

About this clonotype itself: Germline and junction disagree at one end, which may indicate a read error. V usage is TRBV3-1 and J usage is TRBJ2-7; no clear D. Germline V gene lookup returns CDR1 LGHDT and CDR2 YNNKEL (reference sequence). The CDR3 is 15 residues long. The CDR3 spells CARSQWAASSYEQYF. CDR3 coding DNA: TGTGCCCGCAGCCAATGGGCAGCTAGCTCCTACGAGCAGTACTTC.

A few counts support this clonotype. This chain links TRBV3-1 with TRBJ2-5, with D possibly being TRBD1 or TRBD2 (5 bases each). Germline V gene data show CDR1 as LGHDT and CDR2 as YNNKEL (reference sequence). V lost 4 bases and J lost 5, with 23 bases in between. The CDR3 has 17 amino acids. CDR3: CASSPPLLLGTEETQYF. In DNA, the CDR3 is TGTGCCAGCAGCCCTCCTTTACTTCTGGGGACGGAGGAGACCCAGTACTTC.

The J gene is TRBJ1-6, the V gene TRBV20-1, with D unresolved. This CDR3 region has 14 residues. V dropped 0 bases and J dropped 4 bases, with 7 bases sitting between them. Germline CDR1 is DFQATT and CDR2 is SNEGSKA (reference sequence). CDR3 sequence reads: CSAREGPYNSPLHF. In nucleotides, the CDR3 is TGCAGTGCTAGAGAAGGGCCGTATAATTCACCCCTCCACTTT.